These T cell receptor beta chains were read from a single sample in a study of monozygotic twins with inflammatory bowel disease. TCRdb re-called the 5' RACE reads and shows each CDR3 protein once, DNA omitted. The sample shows around 400,000 distinct CDR3 sequences, and 2% to 2.5% sits with its ten largest clones. Material for sequencing was blood. The receptors stem from a human donor with ulcerative colitis or Crohn's disease, or a healthy co-twin of an affected twin (not recorded which). CDR3s include the opening cysteine and the closing phenylalanine or tryptophan. Size is omitted from some rows. Given values are once, few, many or a class for expanded clones.

TRBJ2-2 | TRBV29-1 | - | CSVEGAGLGGELFF
TRBJ2-5 | TRBV4-1 | - | CASSQVLQETQYF
TRBJ2-5 | TRBV7-3 | - | CASSRRAPTVSGETQYF
TRBJ1-1 | TRBV9 | - | CASSAAHYTEAFF
TRBJ1-2 | TRBV5-1 | - | CASSYQGGTGYTF
TRBJ1-6 | TRBV2 | - | CAIVPGQGLPLHF
TRBJ2-3 | TRBV28 | - | CASSLWSGGTDTQYF
TRBJ2-2 | TRBV5-4 | - | CASSATGLFTSGELFF
TRBJ2-2 | TRBV28 | - | CASSETSGSPGELFF
TRBJ2-1 | TRBV7-2 | - | CASSPYGGGYNEQFF
TRBJ1-5 | TRBV19 | - | CASSVGGVGNQPQHF
TRBJ1-1 | TRBV25-1 | - | CASSGIGAGTEAFF
TRBJ1-5 | TRBV20-1 | - | CSARVRGQPQHF
TRBJ2-7 | TRBV5-1 | - | CASSLAAGFYEQYF
TRBJ2-3 | TRBV25-1 | - | CASSELGLYTDTQYF
TRBJ1-4 | TRBV12-3/TRBV12-4 | - | CASKLRATNEKLFF
TRBJ2-2 | TRBV19 | - | CASSISRGTGTGELFF
TRBJ2-3 | TRBV30 | - | CASNRGYTDTQYF
TRBJ2-1 | TRBV5-1 | - | CASRGQLSSYNEQFF
TRBJ1-1 | TRBV15 | - | CATSRGGTVEAFF
TRBJ2-6 | TRBV7-9 | - | CASTLDFRSGANVLTF
TRBJ2-5 | TRBV5-4 | - | CASSQREGSETQYF
TRBJ2-2 | TRBV12-3/TRBV12-4 | - | CASRKDSSNTGELFF
TRBJ1-1 | TRBV20-1 | - | CSARRPGVTEAFF
TRBJ2-3 | TRBV25-1 | - | CASRELADTQYF
TRBJ1-1 | TRBV6-1 | - | CASSTRAMNTEAFF
TRBJ2-7 | TRBV24-1 | - | CATSGAPGTEPYEQYF
TRBJ2-1 | TRBV5-1 | - | CASSQRAAGMSSYNEQFF
TRBJ2-5 | TRBV27 | - | CASSLSFGTGEQTKYF
TRBJ1-1 | TRBV5-1 | - | CASSLGAPGNTEAFF
TRBJ1-1 | TRBV4-2 | - | CASSQVLGQGANTEAFF
TRBJ2-3 | TRBV6-2/TRBV6-3 | - | CASSYAPTGSTDTQYF
TRBJ2-3 | TRBV7-2 | - | CASSLPTGPSDTQYF
TRBJ1-1 | TRBV11-2 | - | CASSVERPTEAFF
TRBJ2-5 | TRBV5-1 | large | CASTGPLDNGVQETQYF
TRBJ1-2 | TRBV15 | - | CATSRDAGSSNYGYTF
TRBJ2-7 | TRBV5-1 | - | CASSLVGQDYEQYF
TRBJ1-1 | TRBV6-1 | - | CASSAVGYTEAFF
TRBJ2-1 | TRBV6-5 | - | CASSPHLTGEEFF
TRBJ2-1 | TRBV27 | - | CASAQRTHNEQFF
TRBJ2-1 | TRBV3-1 | - | CASSQDGGLAGVNEQFF
TRBJ1-1 | TRBV5-1 | - | CASSLVLGEAFF
TRBJ1-1 | TRBV20-1 | - | CSAIHLGTRNTEAFF
TRBJ1-5 | TRBV5-1 | - | CASSRADNYSNQPQHF
TRBJ2-7 | TRBV7-9 | - | CASSLGSGIDEQYF
TRBJ1-3 | TRBV18 | - | CASSPLPPGQSSGNTIYF
TRBJ2-2 | TRBV15 | - | CATSRKGGHTGELFF
TRBJ1-6 | TRBV10-3 | - | CAISDRARDSPLHF
TRBJ2-5 | TRBV20-1 | - | CSATTGDWGTQYF
TRBJ2-1 | TRBV14 | - | CASSQGGMVGNEQFF
TRBJ2-7 | TRBV10-2 | - | CASSESMGRPLSYEQYF
TRBJ2-7 | TRBV12-3/TRBV12-4 | - | CASSFYGLEQYF
TRBJ2-1 | TRBV20-1 | - | CSASSAGGREQFF
TRBJ2-6 | TRBV6-1 | - | CASSLSAGGGGANVLTF
TRBJ1-5 | TRBV20-1 | - | CSARVLVSNQPQHF
TRBJ2-4 | TRBV5-6 | - | CASSRGESYIQYF
TRBJ2-7 | TRBV19 | - | CASSMPGNYEQYF
TRBJ2-7 | TRBV18 | - | CASSPIDRWYEQYF
TRBJ1-2 | TRBV5-6 | - | CASSLDRGTGYTF
TRBJ1-5 | TRBV20-1 | - | CSARGMGAGNQPQHF